Listed here is a single TCR beta chain. Its antigen is unidentified. This CDR3 spans 11 amino acids. Produced via immunoSEQ multiplex PCR; TCRdb's table is partial and in-frame only. The sample yields some 40,000 clones, roughly 82% seen once. This sample is drawn from a study of vaccination effects on CD4 cells after COVID-19. Study-level information: Each participant was given two doses of one vaccine (BNT162b2 or mRNA-1273).

Study-level points and caveats: Healthy vaccinees' vaccine-induced clones included only 1 of 255 that recognized common cold coronaviruses.

The culture ran for 10 days before CD4+ T cells were isolated. Vaccinated participants had no history of SARS-CoV-2 infection and tested negative for nucleocapsid antibodies. The authors replaced half the medium with IL-2 medium on days 3 and 7. This TCR came from a human donor who received a COVID-19 vaccine. The chain combines TRBV21-1 with TRBJ1-4. TRBV21-1 is a pseudogene segment. The sequencing here drew on CD4+ T cells from PBMCs cultured without peptide, taken before COVID-19 vaccination. The CDR3 sequence is CASSKGEKLFF. CDR3 nucleotide sequence: TGTGCCAGCAGCAAGGGGGAAAAACTGTTTTTT.